Detailed here is one TCR beta chain. The table came from immunoSEQ multiplex PCR; TCRdb's copy has only in-frame clones and leaves some out. The data contain some 290,000 clones, around 84% of them singletons. Trimming removed 6 bases from V and 2 bases from J; junction bases left unmatched: 4. Germline V gene data show CDR1 as MRHNA and CDR2 as SNTAGT. This CDR3 spans 13 amino acids. Treatment of the sample: approximately 18 received Ad26.COV2.S at low or high dose, single or two shots; several received placebo; per-sample allocation not given. After the first vaccine or placebo injection, samples were drawn on day 63. The data belong to a study of Ad26.COV2.S vaccination and SARS-CoV-2 variants.

The chain has TRBV6-4 and TRBJ2-7; 7 bases agree with TRBD1. The receptor comes from a person between 18 and 65 years old who received the Ad26.COV2.S COVID-19 vaccine or a placebo. Sample: peripheral blood, taken in a trial of Ad26.COV2.S vaccine versus placebo. The CDR3 bases are TGTGCCAGCAGCGGGACAGACACCTACGAGCAGTACTTC. Translating gives CASSGTDTYEQYF.